These T cell receptor beta chains were read from a single sample in a study of circulating and synovial CD4+ cells in juvenile arthritis. This table comes from immunoSEQ multiplex PCR, and its TCRdb copy is limited to in-frame clones, with some not included. The sample lists over 30,000 clones, over 90% seen once, with under 0.2% in the top ten. The sequenced sample consisted of CD4+ T cells from blood. These receptors came from a human donor with juvenile idiopathic arthritis. The CDR3 runs from the conserved cysteine through the conserved F or W. A D gene is named only where the DNA matches it firmly. Clone size is stated in some rows and not others, as once, few, many or a class when expanded.

>TRBJ1-6|TRBV2|.|.
CASSERGDNSYNSPLHF
TGTGCCAGCAGCGAGCGAGGGGACAACTCCTATAATTCCCCCCTCCACTTT
>TRBJ2-7|TRBV10-1|once|TRBD1
CASSRDRGSGEQYF
TGCGCCAGCAGTAGGGACAGGGGGTCAGGCGAGCAGTACTTC
>TRBJ1-5|TRBV4-2|.|TRBD1
CASSQIGTGDQPQHF
TGTGCCAGCAGCCAAATAGGGACAGGGGATCAGCCCCAGCATTTT
>TRBJ2-1|TRBV7-3|.|TRBD2
CASSLLAGGLNNEQFF
TGTGCCAGCAGCCTCTTAGCGGGAGGATTAAACAATGAGCAGTTCTTC
>TRBJ2-1|TRBV7-2|.|.
CASSLVKNEQFF
TGTGCCAGCAGCTTAGTTAAAAATGAGCAGTTCTTC
>TRBJ2-5|TRBV7-3|.|TRBD2
CASSLGTSGSQETQYF
TGTGCCAGCAGCTTAGGGACTAGCGGATCCCAAGAGACCCAGTACTTC
>TRBJ2-1|TRBV5-4|.|TRBD2
CASSLRGLAGLTYNEQFF
TGTGCCAGCAGCTTGAGGGGACTAGCGGGCCTAACCTACAATGAGCAGTTCTTC
>TRBJ2-7|TRBV7-2|.|TRBD1
CASSLGDRGYEQYF
TGTGCCAGCAGCTTAGGGGACAGGGGTTACGAGCAGTACTTC
>TRBJ2-3|TRBV7-2|few|TRBD2
CASSWVPGLSTDTQYF
TGTGCCAGCAGCTGGGTCCCGGGACTATCCACAGATACGCAGTATTTT
>TRBJ1-1|TRBV4-2|.|.
CASSQEGVGAFF
TGTGCCAGCAGCCAAGAGGGAGTTGGAGCTTTCTTT
>TRBJ1-5|TRBV27|.|.
CASSAKGGNQPQHF
TGTGCCAGCAGTGCTAAGGGGGGCAATCAGCCCCAGCATTTT
>TRBJ1-2|TRBV5-8|.|TRBD1
CASSFLEGAGYTF
TGTGCCAGCAGCTTTCTCGAGGGGGCCGGCTACACCTTC
>TRBJ2-1|TRBV5-1|.|TRBD2
CASSLTSGSYNEQFF
TGCGCCAGCAGCCTTACTAGCGGGAGTTACAATGAGCAGTTCTTC
>TRBJ2-7|TRBV10-1|.|.
CASSERGLGDEQYF
TGCGCCAGCAGTGAGAGGGGGTTGGGGGACGAGCAGTACTTC
>TRBJ1-1|TRBV2|once|.
CASLGGVKNTEAFF
TGTGCCAGCTTGGGAGGGGTGAAGAACACTGAAGCTTTCTTT
>TRBJ2-3|TRBV11-3|.|.
CASSLGGRDTQYF
TGTGCCAGCAGCTTAGGGGGCCGGGATACGCAGTATTTT
>TRBJ1-1|TRBV4-2|.|TRBD1
CASSQEAQGPIEAFF
TGTGCCAGCAGCCAAGAGGCACAGGGGCCTATTGAAGCTTTCTTT
>TRBJ1-1|TRBV28|few|.
CASSTMNTEAFF
TGTGCCAGCAGTACAATGAACACTGAAGCTTTCTTT
>TRBJ1-4|TRBV19|.|.
CASRPEGATNEKLFF
TGTGCCAGCCGACCTGAGGGGGCAACTAATGAAAAACTGTTTTTT
>TRBJ2-1|TRBV5-4|.|.
CASSFNRDTNNEQFF
TGTGCCAGCAGCTTCAACCGGGACACTAACAATGAGCAGTTCTTC
>TRBJ1-5|TRBV10-2|.|TRBD1
CASRMPGQENQPQHF
TGCGCCAGCAGAATGCCGGGACAGGAGAATCAGCCCCAGCATTTT
>TRBJ1-3|TRBV5-4|few|TRBD1
CASSHDDRAGNTIYF
TGTGCCAGCAGCCACGACGACAGGGCTGGAAACACCATATATTTT
>TRBJ1-5|TRBV5-1|.|.
CASSLEAGQPQHF
TGCGCCAGCAGCCTTGAGGCGGGTCAGCCCCAGCATTTT
>TRBJ2-5|TRBV11-1|.|TRBD1
CASSKTTGALQETQYF
TGTGCCAGCAGCAAAACAACAGGGGCGCTTCAAGAGACCCAGTACTTC
>TRBJ2-7|TRBV2|.|.
CASSAGARESYEQYF
TGTGCCAGCAGTGCAGGGGCAAGGGAGTCCTACGAGCAGTACTTC
>TRBJ2-2|TRBV10-3|.|TRBD1
CAISPPGQGRNTGELFF
TGTGCCATCAGTCCGCCGGGACAGGGTAGAAACACCGGGGAGCTGTTTTTT
>TRBJ2-6|TRBV5-6|few|.
CASSFGTQNVLTF
TGTGCCAGCAGCTTTGGGACACAGAACGTCCTGACTTTC
>TRBJ2-7|TRBV6-5|.|.
CASTSREGDYEQYF
TGTGCCAGCACTTCAAGGGAGGGGGACTACGAGCAGTACTTC
>TRBJ2-3|TRBV6-6|once|.
CASSLGGNTDTQYF
TGTGCCAGCAGTCTAGGGGGAAACACAGATACGCAGTATTTT
>TRBJ1-2|TRBV28|.|.
CASSYYQSYYGYTF
TGTGCCAGCAGTTACTATCAGAGCTACTATGGCTACACCTTC
>TRBJ1-1|TRBV19|once|.
CASQRTGWVSEAFF
TGTGCCAGTCAAAGAACAGGGTGGGTCTCTGAAGCTTTCTTT
>TRBJ2-2|TRBV10-1|.|TRBD1
CADLRQGVATGELFF
TGCGCCGACCTGCGACAGGGAGTGGCCACCGGGGAGCTGTTTTTT
>TRBJ2-3|TRBV7-3|.|TRBD2
CASSPIAGGPADTQYF
TGTGCCAGCAGCCCAATAGCGGGGGGGCCCGCAGATACGCAGTATTTT
>TRBJ1-2|TRBV28|.|.
CASSFTSFYGNLYGYTF
TGTGCCAGCAGTTTTACGTCTTTTTACGGGAACCTCTATGGCTACACCTTC
>TRBJ2-4|TRBV15|.|.
CATSRVEQIQYF
TGTGCCACCAGCAGAGTGGAACAGATTCAGTACTTC
>TRBJ2-7|TRBV7-2|.|.
CASSLPSSYEQYF
TGTGCCAGCAGCTTACCTAGCTCCTACGAGCAGTACTTC